The 7 T cell receptor beta chains presented below share a single source sample, sequenced in a study of blood T cell repertoires in COVID-19. The data were produced by immunoSEQ multiplex PCR, yet TCRdb's version contains in-frame clones alone and is incomplete. This sample yields some 130,000 clones, of which about 89% are seen a single time; about 4.1% belongs to the top ten. The sequenced sample was peripheral blood. The receptors were gathered from a man between 60 and 70 years old with COVID-19, enrolled during active disease.

The chain combines TRBV12-3 or TRBV12-4 with TRBJ1-1; D is undetermined. This CDR3 has 13 amino acids. The ends were cut back, 3 bases at V and 4 bases at J, with 9 bases in the middle. The CDR3 nucleotides read TGTGCCAGCAGTTTGTCTGTCGTCACTGAAGCTTTCTTT. Amino acid sequence: CASSLSVVTEAFF.

The chain combines TRBV16 with TRBJ1-5; D not resolved. This CDR3 is 12 amino acids long. Germline assignment: CDR1 KGHSY and CDR2 FQNENV. Trimming shortened V by 4 bases and J by 8 bases, and 9 bases separated the two germline ends. CDR3 coding DNA: TGTGCCAGCAGCCGGACTCATGAGCCCCAGCATTTT. This gives the protein CASSRTHEPQHF.

V is TRBV19 and J is TRBJ1-4; a weak D match, TRBD1 (6 bases). Germline CDR1 LNHDA, CDR2 SQIVND (reference sequence). V lost 3 bases and J lost 6, with 11 bases in between. The CDR3 has 14 residues. The CDR3 region is CASSIRDMDEKLFF. Here the CDR3 DNA reads TGTGCCAGTAGTATCCGGGACATGGATGAAAAACTGTTTTTT.

J is TRBJ2-5 and V is TRBV6-5, with D possibly TRBD2 on 6 matching bases. The CDR3 loop spans 15 amino acids. In germline, CDR1 is MNHEY, CDR2 SVGAGI. Trimming removed 0 bases from V and 5 bases from J, with 13 bases in between. In DNA form, the CDR3 reads TGTGCCAGCAGTTACTCTGGGGGTCTAGCGGAGACCCAGTACTTC. The encoded protein is CASSYSGGLAETQYF.

A remark on this clone: At one end the junction does not follow the germline gene, possibly because of a read error. V is TRBV7-7 and J is TRBJ2-2; 8 nucleotides match TRBD1. The CDR3 is 15 residues long. Looked up from germline, CDR1 is SSHAT and CDR2 is FNYEAQ (reference sequence). The CDR3 spells CASSSGTGNTGELFF. In DNA form, the CDR3 reads TGTGCTAGCAGCTCCGGGACAGGGAACACCGGGGAGCTGTTTTTT.

Note on this clone: The same CDR3 also results from other DNA sequences found in this sample. The rearrangement links TRBV6-5 to TRBJ1-1; 8 bases agree with TRBD1. The V gene's germline CDR1 is MNHEY and CDR2 SVGAGI. The CDR3 spans 13 residues. With V trimmed by 6 bases and J by 4 bases, 4 bases remained unmatched. CDR3 DNA sequence: TGTGCCAGCAGCTACGGACAGGGCACTGAAGCTTTCTTT. It specifies CASSYGQGTEAFF.

The CDR3 DNA sequence: TGTGCCAGTAGTCCGGGCGGTGGGGACAGGGGCTACGAGCAGTACTTC. Encoded protein: CASSPGGGDRGYEQYF. The chain combines TRBV19 with TRBJ2-7; 10 bases line up with TRBD1. Trimming took 5 bases from V and 3 from J; bases not matched to a gene: 10. Germline values: CDR1 LNHDA, CDR2 SQIVND (reference sequence). The CDR3 has 16 residues.